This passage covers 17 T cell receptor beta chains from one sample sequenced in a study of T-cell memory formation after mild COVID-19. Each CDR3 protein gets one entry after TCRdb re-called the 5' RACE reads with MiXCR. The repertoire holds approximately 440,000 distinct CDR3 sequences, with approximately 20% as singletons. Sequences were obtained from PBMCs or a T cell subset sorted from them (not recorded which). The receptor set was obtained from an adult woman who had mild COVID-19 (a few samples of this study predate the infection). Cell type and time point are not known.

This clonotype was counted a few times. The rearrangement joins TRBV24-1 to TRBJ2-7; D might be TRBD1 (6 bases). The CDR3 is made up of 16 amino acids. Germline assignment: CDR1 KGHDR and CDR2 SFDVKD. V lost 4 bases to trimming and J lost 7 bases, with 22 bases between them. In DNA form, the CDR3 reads TGTGCCACCAGTGAAGGCGCAGTCACAGGGTCGAGAGAGCAGTACTTC. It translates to CATSEGAVTGSREQYF.

As DNA, the CDR3 is TGTGCCAGCAGTCATAAAGAGACCCAGTACTTC. This codes for CASSHKETQYF. V usage is TRBV11-2 and J usage is TRBJ2-5; D gene ambiguous. The CDR3 is made up of 11 amino acids. CDR1 is SGHAT, CDR2 FQNNGV, per germline. Trimming stripped 6 bases from V and 3 bases from J, with 5 bases between.

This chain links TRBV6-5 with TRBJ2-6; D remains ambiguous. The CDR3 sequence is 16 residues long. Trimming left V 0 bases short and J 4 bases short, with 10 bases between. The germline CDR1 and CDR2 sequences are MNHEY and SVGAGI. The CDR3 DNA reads TGTGCCAGCAGTTACTCCCCCACCAGGGGGGCCAACGTCCTGACTTTC. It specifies CASSYSPTRGANVLTF.

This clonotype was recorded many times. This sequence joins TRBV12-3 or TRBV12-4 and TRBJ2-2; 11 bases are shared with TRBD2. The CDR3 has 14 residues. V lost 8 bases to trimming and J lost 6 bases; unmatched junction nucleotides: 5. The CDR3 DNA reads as TGTGCCAGCGATAGCGGGAGGGCCTCCGGGGAGCTGTTTTTT. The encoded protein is CASDSGRASGELFF.

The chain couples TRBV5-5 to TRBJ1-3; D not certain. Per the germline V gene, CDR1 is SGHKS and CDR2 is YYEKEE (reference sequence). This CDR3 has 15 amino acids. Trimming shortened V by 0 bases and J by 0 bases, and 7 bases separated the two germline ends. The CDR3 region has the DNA TGTGCCAGCAGCTTGGAAGTTGTCTCTGGAAACACCATATATTTT. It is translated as CASSLEVVSGNTIYF.

The CDR3 is CASKAGDLYNEQFF. CDR3 coding DNA: TGTGCCAGCAAAGCGGGAGACCTCTACAATGAGCAGTTCTTC. This sequence joins TRBV6-6 and TRBJ2-1, with TRBD2 matching 8 bases. The germline V gene encodes CDR1 MNHNY and CDR2 SVGAGI (reference sequence). The CDR3 runs to 14 residues. The ends lost 7 bases at V and 3 bases at J; junction bases unmatched: 5.

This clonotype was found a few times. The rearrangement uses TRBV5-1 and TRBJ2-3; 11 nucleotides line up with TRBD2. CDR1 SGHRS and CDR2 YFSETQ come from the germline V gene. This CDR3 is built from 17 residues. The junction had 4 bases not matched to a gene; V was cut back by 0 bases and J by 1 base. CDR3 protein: CASSLGLAGRRTDTQYF. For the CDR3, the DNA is TGCGCCAGCAGCTTGGGACTAGCGGGGCGACGCACAGATACGCAGTATTTT.

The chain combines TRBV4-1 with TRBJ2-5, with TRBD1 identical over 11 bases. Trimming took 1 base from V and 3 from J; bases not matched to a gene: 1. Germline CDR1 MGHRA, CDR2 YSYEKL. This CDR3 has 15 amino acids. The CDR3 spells CASSQGTGGEETQYF. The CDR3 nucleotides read TGCGCCAGCAGCCAAGGGACAGGGGGCGAAGAGACCCAGTACTTC.

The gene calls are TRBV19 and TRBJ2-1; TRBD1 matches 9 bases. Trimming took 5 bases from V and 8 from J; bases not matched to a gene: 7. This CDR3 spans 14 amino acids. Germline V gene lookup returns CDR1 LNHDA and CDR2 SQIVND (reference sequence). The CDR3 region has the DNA TGTGCCAGTAGTTCTTGGACAGGGGAGGATGAGCAGTTCTTC. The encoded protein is CASSSWTGEDEQFF.

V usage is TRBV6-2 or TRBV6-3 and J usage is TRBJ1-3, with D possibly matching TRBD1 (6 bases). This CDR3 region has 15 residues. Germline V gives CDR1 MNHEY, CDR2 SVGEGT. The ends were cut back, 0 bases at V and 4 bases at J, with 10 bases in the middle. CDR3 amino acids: CASSYSGGHGNTIYF. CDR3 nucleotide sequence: TGTGCCAGCAGTTACTCCGGGGGGCACGGAAACACCATATATTTT.

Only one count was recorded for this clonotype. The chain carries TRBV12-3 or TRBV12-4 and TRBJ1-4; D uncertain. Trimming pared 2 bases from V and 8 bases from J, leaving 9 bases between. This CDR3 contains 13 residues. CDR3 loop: CASSLRLPEKLFF. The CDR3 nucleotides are TGTGCCAGCAGTTTACGACTACCGGAAAAACTGTTTTTT.

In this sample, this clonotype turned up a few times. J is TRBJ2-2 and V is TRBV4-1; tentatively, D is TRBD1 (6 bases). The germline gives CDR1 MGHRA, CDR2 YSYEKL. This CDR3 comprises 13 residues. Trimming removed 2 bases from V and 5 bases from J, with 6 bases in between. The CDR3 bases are TGCGCCAGCAGCCAACAGGGGACCGGGGAGCTGTTTTTT. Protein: CASSQQGTGELFF.

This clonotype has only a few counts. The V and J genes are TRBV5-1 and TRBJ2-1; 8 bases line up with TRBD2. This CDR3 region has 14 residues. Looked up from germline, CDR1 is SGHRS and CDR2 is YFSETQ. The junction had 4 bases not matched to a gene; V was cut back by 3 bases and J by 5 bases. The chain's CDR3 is CASSSGGPNNEQFF. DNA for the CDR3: TGCGCCAGCAGCTCGGGAGGGCCAAACAATGAGCAGTTCTTC.

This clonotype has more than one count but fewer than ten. The CDR3 coding sequence is TGTGCCAGCAGTTACCTGCCAGTCTCTGGAAACACCATATATTTT. Residues: CASSYLPVSGNTIYF. The J gene is TRBJ1-3, the V gene TRBV6-6; D ambiguous. The CDR3 loop spans 15 amino acids. V was clipped by 2 bases and J by 0 bases, with 8 bases between them. Germline CDR1 is MNHNY and CDR2 is SVGAGI (reference sequence).

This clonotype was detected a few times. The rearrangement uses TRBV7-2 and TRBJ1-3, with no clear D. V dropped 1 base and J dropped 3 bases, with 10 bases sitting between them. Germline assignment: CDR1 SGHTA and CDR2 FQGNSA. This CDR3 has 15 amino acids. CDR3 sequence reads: CASSLERGVGNTIYF. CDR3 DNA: TGTGCCAGCAGCTTAGAACGCGGCGTTGGAAACACCATATATTTT.

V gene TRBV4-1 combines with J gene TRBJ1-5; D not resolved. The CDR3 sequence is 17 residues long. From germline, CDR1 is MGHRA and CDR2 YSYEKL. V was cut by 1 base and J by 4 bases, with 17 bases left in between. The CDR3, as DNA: TGCGCCAGCAGCCAAGTGGGCCGGACCGCGCCTAATCAGCCCCAGCATTTT. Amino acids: CASSQVGRTAPNQPQHF.

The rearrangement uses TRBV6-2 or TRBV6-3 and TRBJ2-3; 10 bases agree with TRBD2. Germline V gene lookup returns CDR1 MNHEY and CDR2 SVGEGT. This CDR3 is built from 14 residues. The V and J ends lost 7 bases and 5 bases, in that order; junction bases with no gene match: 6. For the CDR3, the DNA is TGTGCCAGCAAGAGAGCGGGAGGGTTAGATACGCAGTATTTT. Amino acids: CASKRAGGLDTQYF.